This T cell receptor beta chain appears in the sequencing data of a study of T cells in Graves' hyperthyroidism and ophthalmopathy. Study-level findings and limits: Within blood appeared most thyroid clonotypes that had expanded above 0.001. The authors' 13 V-J model separated ophthalmopathy from stable hyperthyroidism.

There are many counts of this clonotype. Its matching antigen is unknown. Stable hyperthyroidism: no ophthalmopathy progression over 18 months of follow-up. Among the patients, aged 18 to 65, hyperthyroidism was newly diagnosed and had lasted under 2 months. Amplified regions were TCR beta CDR3 sequences from RNA transcripts. Carried out on the TCR CDR3, a first-round RT-PCR used the HTBI primer set. One entry per CDR3 protein results from TCRdb running MiXCR on the multiplex PCR reads. Of hundreds of thousands of distinct CDR3 sequences in the sample, over 15% were seen once. This clonotype originated in a woman aged 18-29 years with Graves' hyperthyroidism. Source material: blood.

CDR3: CSVERSAGSKSNEQFF. The CDR3 DNA reads as TGCAGCGTTGAGCGGAGTGCGGGATCAAAGTCTAATGAGCAGTTCTTC. The chain joins TRBV29-1 to TRBJ2-1; a possible D gene is TRBD2 (6 bases). Trimming pared 3 bases from V and 7 bases from J, leaving 22 bases between. CDR3 length: 16 amino acids. Per germline, CDR1 SQVTM and CDR2 ANQGSEA.